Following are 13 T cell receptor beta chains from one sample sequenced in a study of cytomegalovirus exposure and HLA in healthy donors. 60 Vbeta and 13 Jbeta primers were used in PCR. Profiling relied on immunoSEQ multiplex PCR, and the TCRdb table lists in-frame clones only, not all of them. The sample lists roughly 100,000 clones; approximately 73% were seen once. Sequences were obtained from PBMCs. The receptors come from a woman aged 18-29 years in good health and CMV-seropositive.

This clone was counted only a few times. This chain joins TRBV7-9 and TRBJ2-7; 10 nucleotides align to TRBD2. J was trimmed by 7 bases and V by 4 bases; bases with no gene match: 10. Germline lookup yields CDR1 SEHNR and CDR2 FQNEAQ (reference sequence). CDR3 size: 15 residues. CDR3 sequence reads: CASSYGLADLGEQYF. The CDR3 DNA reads TGTGCCAGCAGCTACGGACTAGCGGATCTGGGGGAGCAGTACTTC.

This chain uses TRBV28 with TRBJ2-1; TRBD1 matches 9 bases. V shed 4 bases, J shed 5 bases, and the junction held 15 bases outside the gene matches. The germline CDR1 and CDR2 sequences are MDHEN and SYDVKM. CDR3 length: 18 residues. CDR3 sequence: CASSSIPGTGKLDNEQFF. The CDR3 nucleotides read TGTGCCAGCAGTTCTATTCCCGGGACAGGGAAATTGGACAATGAGCAGTTCTTC.

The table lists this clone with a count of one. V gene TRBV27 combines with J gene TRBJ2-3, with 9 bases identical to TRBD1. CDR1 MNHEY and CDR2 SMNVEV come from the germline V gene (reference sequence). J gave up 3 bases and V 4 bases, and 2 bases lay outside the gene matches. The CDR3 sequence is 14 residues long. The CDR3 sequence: CASSWDRVTDTQYF. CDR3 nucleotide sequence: TGTGCCAGCAGTTGGGACAGGGTAACAGATACGCAGTATTTT.

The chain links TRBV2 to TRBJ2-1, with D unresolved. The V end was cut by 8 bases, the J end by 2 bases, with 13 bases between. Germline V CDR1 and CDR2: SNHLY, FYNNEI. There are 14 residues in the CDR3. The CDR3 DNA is TGTGCCAGCTCTAGGCTGCGGACCTACAATGAGCAGTTCTTC. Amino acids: CASSRLRTYNEQFF.

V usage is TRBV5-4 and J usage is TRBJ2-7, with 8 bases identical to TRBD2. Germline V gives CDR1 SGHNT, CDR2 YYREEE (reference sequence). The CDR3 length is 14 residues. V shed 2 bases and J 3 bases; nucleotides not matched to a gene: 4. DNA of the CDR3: TGTGCCAGCAGCTTCGGGACTAGGGACTACGAGCAGTACTTC. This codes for CASSFGTRDYEQYF.

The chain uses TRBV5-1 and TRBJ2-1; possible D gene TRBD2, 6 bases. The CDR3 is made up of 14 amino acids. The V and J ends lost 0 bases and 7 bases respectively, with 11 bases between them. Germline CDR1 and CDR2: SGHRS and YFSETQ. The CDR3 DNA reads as TGCGCCAGCAGCTTGGTAGCTGGGGGGAATGAGCAGTTCTTC. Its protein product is CASSLVAGGNEQFF.

For the CDR3, the DNA is TGTGCCAGCAGCGGGCTAGAGCCGAACACCGGGGAGCTGTTTTTT. The encoded protein is CASSGLEPNTGELFF. The rearrangement links TRBV9 to TRBJ2-2, with D unresolved. Trimming left V 3 bases short and J 0 bases short, with 9 bases between. This CDR3 comprises 15 residues. CDR1 and CDR2 from the germline V gene are SGDLS and YYNGEE.

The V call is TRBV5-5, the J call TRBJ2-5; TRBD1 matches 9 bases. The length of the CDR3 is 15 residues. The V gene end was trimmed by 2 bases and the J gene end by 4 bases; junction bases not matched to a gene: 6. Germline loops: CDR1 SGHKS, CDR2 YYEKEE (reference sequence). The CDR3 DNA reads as TGTGCCAGCAGCTTATATCAGGACAGGGGAGAGACCCAGTACTTC. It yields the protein CASSLYQDRGETQYF.

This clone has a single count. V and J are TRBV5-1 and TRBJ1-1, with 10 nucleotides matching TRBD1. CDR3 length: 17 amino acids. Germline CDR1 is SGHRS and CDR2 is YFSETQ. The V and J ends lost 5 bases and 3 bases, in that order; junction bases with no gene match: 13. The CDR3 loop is CASSQPSDRGEDTEAFF. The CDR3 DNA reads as TGCGCCAGCAGTCAGCCTTCGGACAGGGGGGAGGACACTGAAGCTTTCTTT.

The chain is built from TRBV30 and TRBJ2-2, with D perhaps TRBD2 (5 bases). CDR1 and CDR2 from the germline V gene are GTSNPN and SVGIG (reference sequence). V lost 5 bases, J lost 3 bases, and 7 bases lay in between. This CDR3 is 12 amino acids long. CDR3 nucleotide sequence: TGTGCCTGGGGGCGGGACACCGGGGAGCTGTTTTTT. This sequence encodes CAWGRDTGELFF.

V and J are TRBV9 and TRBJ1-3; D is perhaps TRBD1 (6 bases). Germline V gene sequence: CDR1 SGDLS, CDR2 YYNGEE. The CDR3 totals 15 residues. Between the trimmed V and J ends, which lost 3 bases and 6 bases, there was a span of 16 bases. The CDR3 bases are TGTGCCAGCAGCGCCGCCACCGGGACACTAAACACCATATATTTT. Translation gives CASSAATGTLNTIYF.

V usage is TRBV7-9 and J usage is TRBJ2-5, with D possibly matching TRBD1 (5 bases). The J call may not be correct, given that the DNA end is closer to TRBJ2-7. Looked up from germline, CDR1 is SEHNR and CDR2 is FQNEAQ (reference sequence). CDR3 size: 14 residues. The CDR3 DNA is TGTGCCAGCAGCCCAAGGGGCAACTCCTACGAGCAGTACTTC. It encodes CASSPRGNSYEQYF.

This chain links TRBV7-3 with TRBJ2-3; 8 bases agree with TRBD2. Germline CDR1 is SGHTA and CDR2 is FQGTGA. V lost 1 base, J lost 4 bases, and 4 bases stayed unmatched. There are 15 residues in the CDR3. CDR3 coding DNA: TGTGCCAGCAGCTTAATGGCGGGAGGATCAGATACGCAGTATTTT. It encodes CASSLMAGGSDTQYF.